The 12 T cell receptor beta chains listed next were all sequenced from one sample in a study of spatial heterogeneity in lung cancer. TCRdb itself ran the 5' RACE reads through MiXCR, one entry per CDR3 protein. The sample consists of around 100,000 distinct CDR3 sequences, about 4.6% of them appearing once. Regarding the study as a whole: Tumor mutation count correlated with how many alpha and beta TCRs expanded intratumorally.

Time point here: sample taken at primary tumor resection. No antigen is known for these receptors. The starting material was lung tumor tissue, obtained at surgery. These receptors all come from a male donor with early-stage non-small cell lung cancer.

V is TRBV5-4 and J is TRBJ2-6, with D possibly being TRBD2 (5 bases). The germline gives CDR1 SGHNT, CDR2 YYREEE (reference sequence). The V gene lost 1 base and the J gene lost 4 bases, with 9 bases spanning the gap. The CDR3 consists of 15 residues. Here the CDR3 reads CASSLSGGGANVLTF. As DNA, the CDR3 is TGTGCCAGCAGCTTGTCCGGAGGAGGGGCCAACGTCCTGACTTTC.

This clonotype was found many times. This chain uses TRBV6-5 with TRBJ2-7; D is ambiguous. Trimming pared 6 bases from V and 3 bases from J, leaving 9 bases between. The CDR3 covers 12 residues. Germline CDR1 and CDR2: MNHEY and SVGAGI. Written as DNA, the CDR3 is TGTGCCAGCAGAAATACGATCTACGAGCAGTACTTC. Its translation: CASRNTIYEQYF.

This CDR3 is CAWSVGSEGWNEQFF. CDR3 DNA sequence: TGTGCCTGGAGTGTAGGGAGTGAGGGATGGAATGAGCAGTTCTTC. This rearrangement joins TRBV30 to TRBJ2-1, with a possible D match to TRBD2 (5 bases). Germline lookup yields CDR1 GTSNPN and CDR2 SVGIG (reference sequence). The CDR3 covers 15 residues. V lost 0 bases and J 7 bases, leaving 16 bases between the germline ends.

The chain carries TRBV20-1 and TRBJ2-7; 10 bases are shared with TRBD2. Germline V gene data show CDR1 as DFQATT and CDR2 as SNEGSKA (reference sequence). Trimming at V came to 4 bases and at J to 5 bases, leaving 8 bases not matched to a gene. This CDR3 region has 14 residues. The CDR3 DNA reads as TGCAGTGCTACTCCCCTAGCGGGAGTCAACGAGCAGTACTTC. Amino acid sequence: CSATPLAGVNEQYF.

In this sample, this clonotype turned up many times. The chain carries TRBV28 and TRBJ1-5; D perhaps matches TRBD1 (5 bases). Germline loops: CDR1 MDHEN, CDR2 SYDVKM. This CDR3 spans 14 amino acids. The V gene lost 3 bases and the J gene lost 6 bases, with 12 bases spanning the gap. For the CDR3, the DNA is TGTGCCAGCAGTTTGGGAGGGGAGAGTCAGCCCCAGCATTTT. Protein: CASSLGGESQPQHF.

This clonotype showed up many times. The CDR3 region is CASTDGGRGDSPLHF. The CDR3 nucleotides are TGTGCCAGCACCGACGGGGGACGGGGAGATTCACCCCTCCACTTT. The chain is built from TRBV28 and TRBJ1-6, with D perhaps matching TRBD1 (5 bases). The CDR3 is 15 residues long. Germline loops: CDR1 MDHEN, CDR2 SYDVKM. V lost 7 bases, J lost 8 bases, and 18 bases lay in between.

This clonotype was seen at least ten times. The chain is built from TRBV28 and TRBJ2-1, with D uncertain. Trimming cost V 10 bases and J 9 bases, with 16 bases left between them. CDR1 MDHEN and CDR2 SYDVKM come from the germline V gene. CDR3 size: 12 residues. The CDR3 protein is CATNYGNFEQFF. Written as DNA, the CDR3 is TGTGCCACCAACTACGGAAACTTTGAGCAGTTCTTC.

There are many counts of this clonotype. This chain links TRBV5-1 with TRBJ2-1; maybe TRBD1 (6 bases). Trimming pared 7 bases from V and 6 bases from J, leaving 20 bases between. The length of the CDR3 is 15 residues. Germline CDR1 SGHRS, CDR2 YFSETQ. The CDR3 region has the DNA TGCGCCAGCGCTTGGGCAGGGGCCATCAGCAATGAGCAGTTCTTC. It specifies CASAWAGAISNEQFF.

This clonotype was counted many times. This rearrangement joins TRBV2 to TRBJ2-3; D gene unclear. Trimming removed 1 base from V and 6 bases from J, with 5 bases in between. CDR1 SNHLY and CDR2 FYNNEI come from the germline V gene. The CDR3 is 12 residues long. This CDR3 is CASSEGLDTQYF. CDR3 DNA sequence: TGTGCCAGCAGTGAAGGCCTTGATACGCAGTATTTT.

This clonotype was recorded many times. This chain uses TRBV6-6 with TRBJ2-5, with D perhaps being TRBD1 or TRBD2 (6 bases each). This CDR3 contains 14 residues. Germline lookup yields CDR1 MNHNY and CDR2 SVGAGI (reference sequence). The V end was cut by 4 bases, the J end by 2 bases, with 11 bases between. The CDR3 region has the DNA TGTGCCAGCAGTTCGGGGGACACTCAAGAGACCCAGTACTTC. It specifies CASSSGDTQETQYF.

In the case of this clonotype: A much larger clone differs from this one at a single base, so this may be a read error. The CDR3 here is CASTPTAGTSEYF. The CDR3 DNA sequence: TGTGCCAGCACCCCCACGGCCGGGACTAGCGAGTACTTC. The chain joins TRBV11-2 to TRBJ2-7, with TRBD2 identical over 10 bases. The CDR3 length is 13 residues. The germline V gene has CDR1 SGHAT and CDR2 FQNNGV. V gave up 7 bases and J gave up 11 bases; unmatched junction bases: 11. Based on the CDR3 plus reference TRBV11-2 and TRBJ2-7, the full variable domain is EAGVAQSPRYKIIEKRQSVAFWCNPISGHATLYWYQQILGQGPKLLIQFQNNGVVDDSQLPKDRFSAERLKGVDSTLKIQPAKLEDSAVYLCASTPTAGTSEYFGPGTRLTVT.

The chain uses TRBV4-1 and TRBJ2-7; TRBD1 aligns across 8 bases. The CDR3 has 16 amino acids. J was trimmed by 2 bases and V by 1 base; bases with no gene match: 7. Germline V CDR1 and CDR2: MGHRA, YSYEKL. The CDR3 reads CASSQVWTGSTYEQYF. The CDR3 region has the DNA TGCGCCAGCAGCCAAGTCTGGACAGGGAGTACCTACGAGCAGTACTTC.